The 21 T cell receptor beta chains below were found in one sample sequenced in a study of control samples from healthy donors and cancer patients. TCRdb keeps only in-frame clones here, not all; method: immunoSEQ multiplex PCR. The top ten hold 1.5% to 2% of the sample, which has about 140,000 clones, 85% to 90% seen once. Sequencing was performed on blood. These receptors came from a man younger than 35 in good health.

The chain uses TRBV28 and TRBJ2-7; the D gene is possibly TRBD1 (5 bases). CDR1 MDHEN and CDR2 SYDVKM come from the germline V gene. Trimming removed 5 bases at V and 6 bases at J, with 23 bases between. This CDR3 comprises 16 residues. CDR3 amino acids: CASSHLVTGGWREQYF. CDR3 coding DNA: TGTGCCAGCAGTCACCTTGTTACAGGCGGTTGGCGCGAGCAGTACTTC.

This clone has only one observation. The CDR3 sequence is CASSTPGETDTQYF. In DNA form, the CDR3 reads TGTGCCAGTAGTACCCCAGGCGAGACAGATACGCAGTATTTT. The V call is TRBV19, the J call TRBJ2-3; no clear D gene. The CDR3 runs 14 residues. V was shortened by 4 bases and J by 3 bases, with 11 bases between the two germline ends. The germline gives CDR1 LNHDA, CDR2 SQIVND (reference sequence).

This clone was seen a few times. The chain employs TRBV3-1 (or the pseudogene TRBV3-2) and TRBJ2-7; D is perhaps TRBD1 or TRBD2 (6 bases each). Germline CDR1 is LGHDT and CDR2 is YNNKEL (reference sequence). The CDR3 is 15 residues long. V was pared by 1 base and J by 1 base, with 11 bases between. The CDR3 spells CASSQGPGASYEQYF. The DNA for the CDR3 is TGTGCCAGCAGCCAAGGACCGGGGGCATCCTACGAGCAGTACTTC.

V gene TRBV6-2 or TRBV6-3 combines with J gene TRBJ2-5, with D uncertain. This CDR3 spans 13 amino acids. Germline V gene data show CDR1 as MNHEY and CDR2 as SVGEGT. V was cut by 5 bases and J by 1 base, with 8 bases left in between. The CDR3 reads CASSLIPQETQYF. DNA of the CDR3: TGTGCCAGCAGTCTGATACCCCAAGAGACCCAGTACTTC.

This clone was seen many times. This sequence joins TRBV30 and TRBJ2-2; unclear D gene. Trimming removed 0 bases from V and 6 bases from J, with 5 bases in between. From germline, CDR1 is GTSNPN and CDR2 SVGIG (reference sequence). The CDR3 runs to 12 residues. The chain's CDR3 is CAWSVPPGELFF. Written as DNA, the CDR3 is TGTGCCTGGAGTGTACCCCCCGGGGAGCTGTTTTTT. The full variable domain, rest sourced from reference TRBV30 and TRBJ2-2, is SQTIHQWPATLVQPVGSPLSLECTVEGTSNPNLYWYRQAAGRGLQLLFYSVGIGQISSEVPQNLSASRPQDRQFILSSKKLLLSDSGFYLCAWSVPPGELFFGEGSRLTVL.

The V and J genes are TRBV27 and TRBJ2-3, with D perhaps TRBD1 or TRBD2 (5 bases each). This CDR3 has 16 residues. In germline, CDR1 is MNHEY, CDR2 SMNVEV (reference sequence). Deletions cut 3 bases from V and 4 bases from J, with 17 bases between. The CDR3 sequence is CASSFLGDVAPDTQYF. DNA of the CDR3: TGTGCCAGCAGTTTTCTTGGGGACGTAGCTCCAGATACGCAGTATTTT.

CDR3 sequence: CASSLASYNEQFF. The CDR3 DNA sequence: TGTGCCAGCAGTCTAGCGTCCTACAATGAGCAGTTCTTC. This rearrangement joins TRBV27 to TRBJ2-1; D might be TRBD2 (6 bases). The CDR3 extends over 13 amino acids. Trimming cost V 5 bases and J 1 base, with 6 bases left between them. The germline V gene encodes CDR1 MNHEY and CDR2 SMNVEV (reference sequence).

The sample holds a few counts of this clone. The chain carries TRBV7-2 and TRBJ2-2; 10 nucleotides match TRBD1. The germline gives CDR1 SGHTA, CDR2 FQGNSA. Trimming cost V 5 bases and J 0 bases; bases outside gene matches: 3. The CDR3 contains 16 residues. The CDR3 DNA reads TGTGCCAGCAGCCGGGACAGGGGTACGAACACCGGGGAGCTGTTTTTT. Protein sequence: CASSRDRGTNTGELFF.

This chain's CDR3 is CASSFGLTGRYF. Written as DNA, the CDR3 is TGTGCCAGCAGTTTCGGTTTGACAGGGCGGTACTTC. The chain has TRBV28 and TRBJ2-4; TRBD1 agrees at 7 bases. The ends lost 3 bases at V and 15 bases at J; junction bases unmatched: 8. The CDR3 covers 12 residues. Germline V gives CDR1 MDHEN, CDR2 SYDVKM.

CDR3 bases: TGTGCCAGCAGTTGGGGCGGGAGGCCTATGGCTTTCTTT. Protein: CASSWGGRPMAFF. V gene TRBV5-6 combines with J gene TRBJ1-1, with TRBD1 as a possible D gene (5 bases). Germline V CDR1 and CDR2: SGHDT, YYEEEE. The CDR3 runs to 13 residues. Trimming cost V 5 bases and J 11 bases, with 19 bases left between them.

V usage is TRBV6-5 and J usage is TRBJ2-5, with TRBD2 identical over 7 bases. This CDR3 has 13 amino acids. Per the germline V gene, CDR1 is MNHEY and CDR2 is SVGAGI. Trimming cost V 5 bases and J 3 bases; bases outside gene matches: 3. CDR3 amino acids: CASSPGGEETQYF. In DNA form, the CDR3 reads TGTGCCAGCAGTCCGGGGGGTGAAGAGACCCAGTACTTC.

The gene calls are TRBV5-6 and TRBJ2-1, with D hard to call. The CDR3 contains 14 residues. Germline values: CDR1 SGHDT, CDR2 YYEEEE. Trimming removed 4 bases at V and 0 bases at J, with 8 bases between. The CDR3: CASSLADSYNEQFF. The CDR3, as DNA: TGTGCCAGCAGCCTCGCCGACTCCTACAATGAGCAGTTCTTC.

The CDR3 is CASTKTQGRIGELFF. CDR3 bases: TGCGCCAGCACTAAAACCCAGGGCCGTATCGGGGAGCTGTTTTTT. V gene TRBV5-1 combines with J gene TRBJ2-2, with D possibly being TRBD1 (5 bases). The V end lost 6 bases, the J end lost 7 bases, and 19 bases lay between the germline ends. Germline lookup yields CDR1 SGHRS and CDR2 YFSETQ. The CDR3 runs 15 residues.

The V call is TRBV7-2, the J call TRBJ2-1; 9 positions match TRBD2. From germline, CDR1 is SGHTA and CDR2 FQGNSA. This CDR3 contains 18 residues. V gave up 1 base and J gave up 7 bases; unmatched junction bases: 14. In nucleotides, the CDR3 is TGTGCCAGCAGCTTAGAGGCTAGCGGGGCGCCGAGTGGGAATGAGCAGTTCTTC. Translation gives CASSLEASGAPSGNEQFF. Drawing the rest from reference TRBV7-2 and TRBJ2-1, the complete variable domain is GAGVSQSPSNKVTEKGKDVELRCDPISGHTALYWYRQSLGQGLEFLIYFQGNSAPDKSGLPSDRFSAERTGGSVSTLTIQRTQQEDSAVYLCASSLEASGAPSGNEQFFGPGTRLTVL.

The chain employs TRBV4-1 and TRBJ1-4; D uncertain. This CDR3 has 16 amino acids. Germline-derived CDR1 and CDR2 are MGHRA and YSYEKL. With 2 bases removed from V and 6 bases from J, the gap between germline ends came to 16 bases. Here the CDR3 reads CASSQRAGRVDEKLFF. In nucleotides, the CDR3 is TGCGCCAGCAGCCAACGGGCGGGAAGGGTGGATGAAAAACTGTTTTTT.

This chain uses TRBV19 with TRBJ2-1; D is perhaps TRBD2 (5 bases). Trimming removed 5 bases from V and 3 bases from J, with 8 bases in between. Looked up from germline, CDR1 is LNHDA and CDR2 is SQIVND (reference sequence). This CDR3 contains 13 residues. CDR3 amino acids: CASSSGIYNEQFF. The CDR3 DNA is TGTGCCAGTAGTTCCGGGATCTACAATGAGCAGTTCTTC. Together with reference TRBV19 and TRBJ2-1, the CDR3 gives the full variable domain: DGGITQSPKYLFRKEGQNVTLSCEQNLNHDAMYWYRQDPGQGLRLIYYSQIVNDFQKGDIAEGYSVSREKKESFPLTVTSAQKNPTAFYLCASSSGIYNEQFFGPGTRLTVL.

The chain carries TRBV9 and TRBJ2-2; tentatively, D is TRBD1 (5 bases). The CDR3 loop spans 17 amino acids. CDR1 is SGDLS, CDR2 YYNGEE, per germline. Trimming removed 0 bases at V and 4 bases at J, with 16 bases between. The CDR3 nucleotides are TGTGCCAGCAGCGTAGTTGCCAGGGTTTGGGGCACCGGGGAGCTGTTTTTT. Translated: CASSVVARVWGTGELFF.

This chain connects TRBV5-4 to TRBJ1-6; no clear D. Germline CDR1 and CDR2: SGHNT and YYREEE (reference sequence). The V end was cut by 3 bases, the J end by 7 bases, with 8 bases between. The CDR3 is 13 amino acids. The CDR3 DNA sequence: TGTGCCAGCAGCTACCAGAGAAATTCACCCCTCCACTTT. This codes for CASSYQRNSPLHF.

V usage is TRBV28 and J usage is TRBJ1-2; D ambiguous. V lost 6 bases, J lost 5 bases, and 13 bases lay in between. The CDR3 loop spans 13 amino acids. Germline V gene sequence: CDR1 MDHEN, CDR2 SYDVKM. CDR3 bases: TGTGCCAGCAGGAGACGCTCCGGGTATGGCTACACCTTC. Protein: CASRRRSGYGYTF.

The CDR3: CASSSGLAGNTGELFF. The CDR3 DNA is TGTGCCAGCAGCTCCGGACTAGCGGGGAACACCGGGGAGCTGTTTTTT. The chain is built from TRBV11-3 and TRBJ2-2, with 11 nucleotides matching TRBD2. The germline V gene encodes CDR1 SGHNT and CDR2 YENEEA. The CDR3 is made up of 16 amino acids. Trimming took 4 bases from V and 1 from J; bases not matched to a gene: 2. Full variable domain (outside the CDR3, taken from reference TRBV11-3 and TRBJ2-2): EAGVVQSPRYKIIEKKQPVAFWCNPISGHNTLYWYLQNLGQGPELLIRYENEEAVDDSQLPKDRFSAERLKGVDSTLKIQPAELGDSAVYLCASSSGLAGNTGELFFGEGSRLTVL.

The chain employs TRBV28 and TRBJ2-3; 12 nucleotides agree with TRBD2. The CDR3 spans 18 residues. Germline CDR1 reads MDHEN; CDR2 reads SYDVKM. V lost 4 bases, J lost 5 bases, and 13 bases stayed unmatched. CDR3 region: CASSSPASGGAGRDTQYF. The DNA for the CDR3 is TGTGCCAGCAGTTCCCCCGCTAGCGGGGGGGCCGGTAGAGATACGCAGTATTTT. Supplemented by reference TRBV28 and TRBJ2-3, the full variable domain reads DVKVTQSSRYLVKRTGEKVFLECVQDMDHENMFWYRQDPGLGLRLIYFSYDVKMKEKGDIPEGYSVSREKKERFSLILESASTNQTSMYLCASSSPASGGAGRDTQYFGPGTRLTVL.